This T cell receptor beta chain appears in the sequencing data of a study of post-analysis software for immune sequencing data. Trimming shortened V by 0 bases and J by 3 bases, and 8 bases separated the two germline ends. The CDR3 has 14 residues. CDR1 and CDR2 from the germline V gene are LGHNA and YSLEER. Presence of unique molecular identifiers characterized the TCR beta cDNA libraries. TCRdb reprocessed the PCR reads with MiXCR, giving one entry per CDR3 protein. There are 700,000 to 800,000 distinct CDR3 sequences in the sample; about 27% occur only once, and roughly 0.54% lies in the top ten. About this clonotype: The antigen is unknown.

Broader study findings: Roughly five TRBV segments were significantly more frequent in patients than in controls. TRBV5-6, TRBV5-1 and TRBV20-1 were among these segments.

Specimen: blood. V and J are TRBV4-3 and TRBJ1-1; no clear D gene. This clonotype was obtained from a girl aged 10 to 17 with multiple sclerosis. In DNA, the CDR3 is TGCGCCAGCAGCCAAGATCTCCTCTACACTGAAGCTTTCTTT. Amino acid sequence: CASSQDLLYTEAFF.